This T cell receptor beta chain was profiled in a study of T-cell reconstitution after alpha-beta-depleted transplantation in children. General study results and limits: For some patients, TCRbeta diversity was high at day 60 because of recipient T cells and thymic progenitors that survived. Several hundred graft clones that had expanded were reportedly the source of alpha-beta T cells about two months after transplant.

The V gene lost 1 base and the J gene lost 4 bases, with 8 bases spanning the gap. The CDR3 is 14 amino acids. The germline CDR1 and CDR2 sequences are SGHRS and YFSETQ. The TCRbeta library incorporated unique molecular identifiers. In TCRdb, the PCR reads were re-called with MiXCR into one record per CDR3 protein. This table has about 260,000 distinct CDR3 sequences, under 14% appearing once. This clonotype was recorded at least ten times. What it binds is not known. The specimen comprised peripheral blood, sampled 180 days after TCRalphabeta/CD19-depleted stem cell transplant. This TCR was sampled from a male patient aged 2 to 9 who had a stem cell transplant for chronic granulomatous disease, so the T cells may come from the graft donor. The chain employs TRBV5-1 and TRBJ2-2; D gene ambiguous. This chain's CDR3 is CASSLTSSTGELFF. The CDR3 DNA reads TGCGCCAGCAGCTTGACGTCCTCCACCGGGGAGCTGTTTTTT.